This is a list of T cell receptor beta chains from one sample in a study of OX40 agonist ivuxolimab in advanced cancers. Produced via immunoSEQ multiplex PCR; TCRdb's table is partial and in-frame only. The table shows about 98,000 clones, with 70% to 90% occurring only once. The source was CD4+ or CD8+ T cells sorted from blood, collected in a trial of the OX40 agonist ivuxolimab. Every receptor here comes from an adult with an advanced solid tumor such as melanoma, head and neck, liver or kidney cancer. The CDR3 runs from the conserved cysteine through the conserved F or W. Fields, in order: CDR3 protein, CDR3 DNA, V gene, D gene, clone size, J gene. D genes are given only for firm matches. Clone size is given for some rows only: seen once, a few or many times, or a class if the clone is expanded.

CDR3aa: CASRMIASGGYTF
CDR3nt: TGTGCCAGCAGAATGATTGCCTCGGGAGGCTACACCTTC
v_gene: TRBV6-5
d_gene: .
abundance: .
j_gene: TRBJ1-2

CDR3aa: CASSYSTGEGQPQHF
CDR3nt: TGTGCCAGCAGTTACTCAACAGGGGAGGGCCAGCCCCAGCATTTT
v_gene: TRBV6-8
d_gene: TRBD1
abundance: .
j_gene: TRBJ1-5

CDR3aa: CASSPASWRGAGLDYEQYF
CDR3nt: TGTGCCAGCTCACCGGCCTCCTGGCGGGGGGCAGGGCTTGACTACGAGCAGTACTTC
v_gene: TRBV18
d_gene: TRBD2
abundance: .
j_gene: TRBJ2-7

CDR3aa: CAISLGQGGRTDTQYF
CDR3nt: TGTGCCATCAGTCTTGGCCAGGGGGGTCGCACAGATACGCAGTATTTT
v_gene: TRBV10-3
d_gene: .
abundance: .
j_gene: TRBJ2-3

CDR3aa: CASSFRTRENTEAFF
CDR3nt: TGTGCCAGCAGTTTCCGAACCAGGGAGAACACTGAAGCTTTCTTT
v_gene: TRBV6-5
d_gene: .
abundance: .
j_gene: TRBJ1-1

CDR3aa: CASSVDQGLFQETQYF
CDR3nt: TGTGCCAGCAGCGTGGATCAGGGGTTGTTTCAAGAGACCCAGTACTTC
v_gene: TRBV9
d_gene: .
abundance: .
j_gene: TRBJ2-5

CDR3aa: CASSLPPDRGVTEAFF
CDR3nt: TGTGCCAGCAGCTTACCGCCGGACAGGGGAGTAACTGAAGCTTTCTTT
v_gene: TRBV11-2
d_gene: TRBD1
abundance: .
j_gene: TRBJ1-1

CDR3aa: CASSYSTNTGELFF
CDR3nt: TGTGCCAGCAGTTACTCGACGAACACCGGGGAGCTGTTTTTT
v_gene: TRBV2
d_gene: .
abundance: few
j_gene: TRBJ2-2

CDR3aa: CASSWGGSTGELFF
CDR3nt: TGCGCCAGCAGCTGGGGGGGCAGCACCGGGGAGCTGTTTTTT
v_gene: TRBV5-1
d_gene: .
abundance: .
j_gene: TRBJ2-2

CDR3aa: CASSQERRPSDTQYF
CDR3nt: TGCGCCAGCAGCCAAGAGCGGCGACCCTCAGATACGCAGTATTTT
v_gene: TRBV5-1
d_gene: .
abundance: .
j_gene: TRBJ2-3

CDR3aa: CASKGEMVAGELFF
CDR3nt: TGTGCCAGTAAGGGGGAAATGGTCGCCGGGGAGCTGTTTTTT
v_gene: TRBV2
d_gene: .
abundance: .
j_gene: TRBJ2-2

CDR3aa: CASSNSGEAGYTF
CDR3nt: TGTGCCAGCTCCAACTCAGGGGAGGCTGGCTACACCTTC
v_gene: TRBV6-5
d_gene: .
abundance: .
j_gene: TRBJ1-2

CDR3aa: CASSLWDREAFF
CDR3nt: TGTGCCAGCAGCTTATGGGACAGGGAAGCTTTCTTT
v_gene: TRBV5-6
d_gene: TRBD1
abundance: few
j_gene: TRBJ1-1

CDR3aa: CATTPGGPRTDTQYF
CDR3nt: TGTGCCACCACCCCGGGAGGGCCCCGCACAGATACGCAGTATTTT
v_gene: TRBV15
d_gene: TRBD2
abundance: .
j_gene: TRBJ2-3

CDR3aa: CASSLVGGYGYTF
CDR3nt: TGTGCCAGCAGCTTGGTTGGGGGATATGGCTACACCTTC
v_gene: TRBV5-4
d_gene: .
abundance: .
j_gene: TRBJ1-2

CDR3aa: CASSLMGVQRGQYF
CDR3nt: TGTGCCAGCAGCTTAATGGGGGTCCAGCGGGGTCAGTACTTC
v_gene: TRBV7-2
d_gene: TRBD2
abundance: .
j_gene: TRBJ2-4

CDR3aa: CASSVGIGELFF
CDR3nt: TGTGCCAGCAGCGTAGGAATCGGGGAGCTGTTTTTT
v_gene: TRBV9
d_gene: .
abundance: .
j_gene: TRBJ2-2

CDR3aa: CASSPQGWGEAFF
CDR3nt: TGTGCCAGCTCACCCCAGGGATGGGGTGAAGCTTTCTTT
v_gene: TRBV18
d_gene: .
abundance: few
j_gene: TRBJ1-1

CDR3aa: CASSTQGARTEAFF
CDR3nt: TGCGCCAGCAGCACACAGGGGGCTCGAACTGAAGCTTTCTTT
v_gene: TRBV5-1
d_gene: TRBD1
abundance: .
j_gene: TRBJ1-1

CDR3aa: CASRGQGYPETQYF
CDR3nt: TGTGCCAGTCGGGGACAGGGGTATCCAGAGACCCAGTACTTC
v_gene: TRBV19
d_gene: TRBD1
abundance: .
j_gene: TRBJ2-5

CDR3aa: CASSPRTGSNQPQHF
CDR3nt: TGTGCCAGCTCACCACGGACAGGTAGCAATCAGCCCCAGCATTTT
v_gene: TRBV18
d_gene: TRBD1
abundance: .
j_gene: TRBJ1-5

CDR3aa: CASSLRAPSTDTQYF
CDR3nt: TGTGCCAGCAGCTTGCGGGCACCTAGCACAGATACGCAGTATTTT
v_gene: TRBV7-9
d_gene: .
abundance: .
j_gene: TRBJ2-3

CDR3aa: CASSLLGGTSGEVQYF
CDR3nt: TGTGCCAGCAGTTTACTAGGTGGGACTAGCGGGGAGGTGCAGTACTTC
v_gene: TRBV28
d_gene: TRBD2
abundance: once
j_gene: TRBJ2-7

CDR3aa: CASSEASGGLFFSYEQYF
CDR3nt: TGTGCCAGCAGCGAGGCTAGTGGGGGCCTTTTCTTCTCCTACGAGCAGTACTTC
v_gene: TRBV14
d_gene: .
abundance: .
j_gene: TRBJ2-7

CDR3aa: CASSFLVPGYAFF
CDR3nt: TGTGCCAGCAGCTTCTTGGTCCCGGGCTATGCTTTCTTT
v_gene: TRBV7-9
d_gene: .
abundance: .
j_gene: TRBJ1-1

CDR3aa: CASSRAQGPQETQYF
CDR3nt: TGTGCCAGTAGTCGAGCTCAGGGGCCCCAAGAGACCCAGTACTTC
v_gene: TRBV19
d_gene: .
abundance: .
j_gene: TRBJ2-5

CDR3aa: CASSLLTGGGNTIYF
CDR3nt: TGTGCCAGCAGCCTATTGACAGGAGGAGGAAACACCATATATTTT
v_gene: TRBV7-9
d_gene: .
abundance: .
j_gene: TRBJ1-3

CDR3aa: CASKPGGGLDGNTIYF
CDR3nt: TGCGCCAGCAAGCCCGGTGGAGGGCTGGACGGAAACACCATATATTTT
v_gene: TRBV5-1
d_gene: .
abundance: .
j_gene: TRBJ1-3

CDR3aa: CASSGDRGYYEQYF
CDR3nt: TGTGCCAGCAGCGGGGACAGGGGATACTACGAGCAGTACTTC
v_gene: TRBV5-4
d_gene: TRBD1
abundance: .
j_gene: TRBJ2-7

CDR3aa: CASRDRTAYGYTF
CDR3nt: TGCGCCAGCAGGGACAGGACGGCCTATGGCTACACCTTC
v_gene: TRBV4-1
d_gene: TRBD1
abundance: .
j_gene: TRBJ1-2

CDR3aa: CASSSRHQETQYF
CDR3nt: TGTGCCAGCAGCTCCCGGCACCAAGAGACCCAGTACTTC
v_gene: TRBV5-6
d_gene: .
abundance: .
j_gene: TRBJ2-5

CDR3aa: CASSLFSGSNQPQHF
CDR3nt: TGTGCCAGCAGTTTATTTTCCGGAAGCAATCAGCCCCAGCATTTT
v_gene: TRBV28
d_gene: .
abundance: .
j_gene: TRBJ1-5

CDR3aa: CASSNTGGGIEQYF
CDR3nt: TGTGCCAGCAGCAACACAGGGGGCGGGATCGAGCAGTACTTC
v_gene: TRBV6-5
d_gene: TRBD1
abundance: .
j_gene: TRBJ2-7

CDR3aa: CACKGQANSNQPQHF
CDR3nt: TGTGCCTGTAAGGGACAGGCGAATAGCAATCAGCCCCAGCATTTT
v_gene: TRBV19
d_gene: TRBD1
abundance: .
j_gene: TRBJ1-5

CDR3aa: CASSPPPGQGRGNTIYF
CDR3nt: TGTGCCAGCTCACCACCACCTGGACAGGGTCGAGGAAACACCATATATTTT
v_gene: TRBV18
d_gene: TRBD1
abundance: .
j_gene: TRBJ1-3

CDR3aa: CASSSTGTGSLYGYTF
CDR3nt: TGTGCCAGCAGCTCCACCGGGACAGGGTCCCTCTATGGCTACACCTTC
v_gene: TRBV5-6
d_gene: TRBD1
abundance: .
j_gene: TRBJ1-2

CDR3aa: CASSFGGGEKLFF
CDR3nt: TGTGCCAGCAGCTTCGGGGGAGGTGAAAAACTGTTTTTT
v_gene: TRBV7-2
d_gene: .
abundance: .
j_gene: TRBJ1-4

CDR3aa: CAITPGGGTDTEAFF
CDR3nt: TGTGCCATCACGCCGGGGGGTGGGACCGACACTGAAGCTTTCTTT
v_gene: TRBV10-3
d_gene: .
abundance: .
j_gene: TRBJ1-1

CDR3aa: CASSGDRANTEAFF
CDR3nt: TGCGCCAGCAGCGGGGACAGGGCCAACACTGAAGCTTTCTTT
v_gene: TRBV5-1
d_gene: TRBD1
abundance: .
j_gene: TRBJ1-1

CDR3aa: CATIRDDSYEQYF
CDR3nt: TGTGCCACCATAAGGGACGACTCCTACGAGCAGTACTTC
v_gene: TRBV6-6
d_gene: .
abundance: once
j_gene: TRBJ2-7

CDR3aa: CASSLAGGGRETQYF
CDR3nt: TGTGCCAGCAGCTTGGCCGGAGGGGGGCGAGAGACCCAGTACTTC
v_gene: TRBV5-5
d_gene: .
abundance: .
j_gene: TRBJ2-5

CDR3aa: CASSGGQVTSWPGNTIYF
CDR3nt: TGTGCCAGCAGCGGCGGGCAGGTCACAAGTTGGCCTGGAAACACCATATATTTT
v_gene: TRBV7-9
d_gene: .
abundance: .
j_gene: TRBJ1-3

CDR3aa: CATSRDLETQYF
CDR3nt: TGTGCCACCAGCAGAGATCTCGAGACCCAGTACTTC
v_gene: TRBV15
d_gene: .
abundance: .
j_gene: TRBJ2-5

CDR3aa: CATDSPYGYTF
CDR3nt: TGTGCCACCGACAGCCCCTATGGCTACACCTTC
v_gene: TRBV6-1
d_gene: .
abundance: once
j_gene: TRBJ1-2

CDR3aa: CASSTSGQETQYF
CDR3nt: TGTGCCAGCAGCACTAGCGGTCAAGAGACCCAGTACTTC
v_gene: TRBV28
d_gene: TRBD2
abundance: once
j_gene: TRBJ2-5

CDR3aa: CATSRAYGSGELFF
CDR3nt: TGTGCCACCAGCAGAGCCTACGGTTCCGGGGAGCTGTTTTTT
v_gene: TRBV15
d_gene: .
abundance: .
j_gene: TRBJ2-2

CDR3aa: CASSDGRGGKGNTIYF
CDR3nt: TGTGCCAGCAGCGACGGGAGGGGAGGAAAGGGAAACACCATATATTTT
v_gene: TRBV7-9
d_gene: .
abundance: .
j_gene: TRBJ1-3

CDR3aa: CASSPIYNEQFF
CDR3nt: TGTGCCAGCAGTCCGATCTACAATGAGCAGTTCTTC
v_gene: TRBV6-1
d_gene: .
abundance: .
j_gene: TRBJ2-1

CDR3aa: CASRPGGYEQYF
CDR3nt: TGTGCCAGCAGACCCGGGGGCTACGAGCAGTACTTC
v_gene: TRBV28
d_gene: .
abundance: .
j_gene: TRBJ2-7

CDR3aa: CASSDLGRTQYF
CDR3nt: TGTGCCAGCAGCGACCTCGGGAGGACCCAGTACTTC
v_gene: TRBV7-3
d_gene: .
abundance: .
j_gene: TRBJ2-5

CDR3aa: CASSLGQWTGEQFF
CDR3nt: TGCGCCAGCAGCTTGGGACAGTGGACGGGTGAGCAGTTCTTC
v_gene: TRBV5-1
d_gene: .
abundance: .
j_gene: TRBJ2-1

CDR3aa: CASGDSARNEKLFF
CDR3nt: TGTGCCAGCGGAGACAGCGCTAGGAATGAAAAACTGTTTTTT
v_gene: TRBV2
d_gene: .
abundance: few
j_gene: TRBJ1-4

CDR3aa: CASSQDRGQGGDEQYF
CDR3nt: TGTGCCAGCAGCCAAGATCGAGGACAGGGAGGGGACGAGCAGTACTTC
v_gene: TRBV4-2
d_gene: .
abundance: .
j_gene: TRBJ2-7

CDR3aa: CASSSGLVGSNEQFF
CDR3nt: TGTGCCAGCAGCTCCGGACTAGTGGGGAGCAATGAGCAGTTCTTC
v_gene: TRBV5-4
d_gene: TRBD2
abundance: once
j_gene: TRBJ2-1

CDR3aa: CASSVGQGDSPLHF
CDR3nt: TGTGCCAGCAGCGTAGGGCAGGGTGATTCACCCCTCCACTTT
v_gene: TRBV9
d_gene: .
abundance: few
j_gene: TRBJ1-6